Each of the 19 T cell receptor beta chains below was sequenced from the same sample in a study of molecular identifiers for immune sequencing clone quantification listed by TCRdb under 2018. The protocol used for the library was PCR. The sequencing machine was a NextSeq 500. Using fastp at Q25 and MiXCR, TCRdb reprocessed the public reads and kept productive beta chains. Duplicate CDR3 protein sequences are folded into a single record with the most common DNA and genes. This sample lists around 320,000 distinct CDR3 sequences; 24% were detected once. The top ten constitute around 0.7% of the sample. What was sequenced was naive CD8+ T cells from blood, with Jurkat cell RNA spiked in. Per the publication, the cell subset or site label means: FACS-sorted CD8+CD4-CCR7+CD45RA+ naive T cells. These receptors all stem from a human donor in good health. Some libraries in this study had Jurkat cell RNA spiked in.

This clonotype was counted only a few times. The CDR3 sequence is CASSGTSGSSPAYEQYF. In DNA, the CDR3 is TGTGCCAGCAGTGGGACTAGCGGATCCTCCCCTGCTTACGAGCAGTACTTC. The rearrangement joins TRBV28 to TRBJ2-7; 11 positions match TRBD2. With 5 bases clipped from V and 4 bases from J, the junction kept 13 bases outside the gene matches. CDR3 length: 17 amino acids. Germline V gene data show CDR1 as MDHEN and CDR2 as SYDVKM.

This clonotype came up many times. Here the CDR3 reads CASSSGSLSSGNTIYF. CDR3 bases: TGTGCCAGCAGCTCGGGTTCACTCAGCTCTGGAAACACCATATATTTT. The V and J genes are TRBV5-6 and TRBJ1-3; no reliable D call. This CDR3 region has 16 residues. The ends were cut back, 3 bases at V and 0 bases at J, with 13 bases in the middle. Per the germline V gene, CDR1 is SGHDT and CDR2 is YYEEEE.

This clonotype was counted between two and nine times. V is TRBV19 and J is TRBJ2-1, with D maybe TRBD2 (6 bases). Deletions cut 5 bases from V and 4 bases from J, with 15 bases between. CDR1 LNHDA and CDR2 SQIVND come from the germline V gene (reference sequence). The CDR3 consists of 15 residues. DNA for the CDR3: TGTGCCAGTAGTGCTGGCTCCCGGGGGTACAATGAGCAGTTCTTC. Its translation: CASSAGSRGYNEQFF. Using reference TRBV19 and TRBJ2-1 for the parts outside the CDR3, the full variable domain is DGGITQSPKYLFRKEGQNVTLSCEQNLNHDAMYWYRQDPGQGLRLIYYSQIVNDFQKGDIAEGYSVSREKKESFPLTVTSAQKNPTAFYLCASSAGSRGYNEQFFGPGTRLTVL.

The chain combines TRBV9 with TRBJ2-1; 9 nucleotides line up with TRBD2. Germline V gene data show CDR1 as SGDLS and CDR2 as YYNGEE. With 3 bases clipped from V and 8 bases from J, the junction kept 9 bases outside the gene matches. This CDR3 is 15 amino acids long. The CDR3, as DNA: TGTGCCAGCAGCGCCGGACTAGCGAATTACGATGAGCAGTTCTTC. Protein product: CASSAGLANYDEQFF.

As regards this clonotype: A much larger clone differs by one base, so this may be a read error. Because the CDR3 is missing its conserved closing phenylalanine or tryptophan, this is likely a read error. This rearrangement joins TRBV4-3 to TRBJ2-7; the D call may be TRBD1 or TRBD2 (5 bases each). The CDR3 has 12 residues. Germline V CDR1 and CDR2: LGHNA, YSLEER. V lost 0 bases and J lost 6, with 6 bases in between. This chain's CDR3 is CASSQDGGEQYY. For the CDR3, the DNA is TGCGCCAGCAGCCAAGATGGGGGCGAGCAGTACTAC.

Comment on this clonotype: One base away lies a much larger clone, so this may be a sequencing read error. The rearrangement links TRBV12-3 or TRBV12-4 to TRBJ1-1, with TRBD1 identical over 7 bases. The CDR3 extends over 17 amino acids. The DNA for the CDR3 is TGTGCCAGCAGTTTTAGGTGGGACAGTAGCTTAAACACTGAAGCTTCCTTT. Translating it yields CASSFRWDSSLNTEASF.

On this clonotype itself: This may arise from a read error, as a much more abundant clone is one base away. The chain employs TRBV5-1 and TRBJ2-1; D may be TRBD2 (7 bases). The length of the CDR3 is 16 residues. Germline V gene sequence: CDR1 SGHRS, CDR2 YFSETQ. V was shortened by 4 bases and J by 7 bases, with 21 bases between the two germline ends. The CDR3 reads CASSLAQGGLVNEQFF. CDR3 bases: TGCGCCAGCAGCCTCGCACAGGGAGGACTAGTTAATGAGCAGTTCTTC.

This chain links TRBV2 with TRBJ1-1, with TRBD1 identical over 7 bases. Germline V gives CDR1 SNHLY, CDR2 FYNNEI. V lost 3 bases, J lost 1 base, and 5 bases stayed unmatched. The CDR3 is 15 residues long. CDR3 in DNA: TGTGCCAGCAGTGAGCCGCGGACAGGGAACACTGAAGCTTTCTTT. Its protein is CASSEPRTGNTEAFF.

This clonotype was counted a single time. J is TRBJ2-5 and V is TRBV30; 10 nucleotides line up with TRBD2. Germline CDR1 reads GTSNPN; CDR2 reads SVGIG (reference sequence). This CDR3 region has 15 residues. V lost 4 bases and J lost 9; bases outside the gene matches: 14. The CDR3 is CAWIRTSGLSEPQYF. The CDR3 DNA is TGTGCCTGGATCAGGACTAGCGGCTTATCTGAGCCCCAGTACTTC.

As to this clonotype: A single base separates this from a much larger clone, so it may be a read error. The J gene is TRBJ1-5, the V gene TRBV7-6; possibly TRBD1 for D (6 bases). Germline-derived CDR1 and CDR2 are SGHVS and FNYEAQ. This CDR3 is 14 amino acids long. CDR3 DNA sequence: TGTGCCGGCAGCTCCGGCGGGGGGCATCAGCCCCAGCATTTT. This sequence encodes CAGSSGGGHQPQHF.

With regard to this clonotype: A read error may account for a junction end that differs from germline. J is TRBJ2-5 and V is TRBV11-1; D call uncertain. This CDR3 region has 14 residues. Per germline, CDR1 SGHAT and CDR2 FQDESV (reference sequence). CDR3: CAGSPRDAVETQYF. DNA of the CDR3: TGTGCCGGCAGCCCCCGCGACGCCGTGGAGACCCAGTACTTC.

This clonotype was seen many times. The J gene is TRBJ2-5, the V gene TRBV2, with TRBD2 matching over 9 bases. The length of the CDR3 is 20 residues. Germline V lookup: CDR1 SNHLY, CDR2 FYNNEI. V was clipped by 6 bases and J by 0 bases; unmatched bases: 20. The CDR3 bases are TGTGCCAGCAGCACTCGCCCAGGGGCCCTAGCGGGAATTAACCAAGAGACCCAGTACTTC. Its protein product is CASSTRPGALAGINQETQYF.

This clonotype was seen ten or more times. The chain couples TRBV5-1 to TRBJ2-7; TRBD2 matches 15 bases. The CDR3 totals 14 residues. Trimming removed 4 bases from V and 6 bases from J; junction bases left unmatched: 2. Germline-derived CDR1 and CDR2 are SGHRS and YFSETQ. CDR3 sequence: CASSPGLAGGEQYF. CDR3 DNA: TGCGCCAGCAGCCCGGGACTAGCGGGGGGCGAGCAGTACTTC.

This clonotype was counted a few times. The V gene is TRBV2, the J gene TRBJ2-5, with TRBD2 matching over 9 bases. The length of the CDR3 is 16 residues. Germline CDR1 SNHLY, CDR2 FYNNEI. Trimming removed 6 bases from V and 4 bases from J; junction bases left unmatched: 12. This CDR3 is CASRVLAGSSGETQYF. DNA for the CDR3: TGTGCCAGCAGAGTCCTAGCGGGATCTTCCGGAGAGACCCAGTACTTC.

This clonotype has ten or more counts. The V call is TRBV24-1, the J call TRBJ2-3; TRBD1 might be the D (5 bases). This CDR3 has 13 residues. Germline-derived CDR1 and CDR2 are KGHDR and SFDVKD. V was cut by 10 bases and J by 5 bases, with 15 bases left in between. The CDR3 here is CATGAGQIDTQYF. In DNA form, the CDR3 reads TGTGCCACAGGGGCCGGTCAGATAGATACGCAGTATTTT.

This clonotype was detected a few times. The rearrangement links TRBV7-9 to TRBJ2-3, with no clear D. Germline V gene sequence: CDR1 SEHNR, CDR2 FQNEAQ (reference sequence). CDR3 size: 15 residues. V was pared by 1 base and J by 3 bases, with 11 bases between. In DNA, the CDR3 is TGTGCCAGCAGCTTAGAGGCACGGAGAACAGATACGCAGTATTTT. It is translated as CASSLEARRTDTQYF.

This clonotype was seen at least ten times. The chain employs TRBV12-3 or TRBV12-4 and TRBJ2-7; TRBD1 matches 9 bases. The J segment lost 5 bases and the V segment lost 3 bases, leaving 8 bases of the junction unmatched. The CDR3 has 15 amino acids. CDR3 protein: CASSFLGQGYHEQYF. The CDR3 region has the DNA TGTGCCAGCAGTTTCCTAGGACAGGGGTACCACGAGCAGTACTTC.

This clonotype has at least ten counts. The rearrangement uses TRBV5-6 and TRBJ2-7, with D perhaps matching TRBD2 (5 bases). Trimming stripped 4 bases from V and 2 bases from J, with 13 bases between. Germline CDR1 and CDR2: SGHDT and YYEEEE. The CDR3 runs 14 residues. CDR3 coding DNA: TGTGCCAGCAGCCCGGTCAGAGGGACCTACGAGCAGTACTTC. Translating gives CASSPVRGTYEQYF.

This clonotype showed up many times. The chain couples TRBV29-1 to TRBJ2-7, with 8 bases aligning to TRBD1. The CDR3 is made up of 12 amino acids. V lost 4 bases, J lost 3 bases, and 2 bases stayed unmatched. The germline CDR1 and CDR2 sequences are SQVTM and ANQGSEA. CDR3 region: CSVGTGGYEQYF. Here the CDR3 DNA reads TGCAGCGTTGGTACAGGGGGCTACGAGCAGTACTTC.